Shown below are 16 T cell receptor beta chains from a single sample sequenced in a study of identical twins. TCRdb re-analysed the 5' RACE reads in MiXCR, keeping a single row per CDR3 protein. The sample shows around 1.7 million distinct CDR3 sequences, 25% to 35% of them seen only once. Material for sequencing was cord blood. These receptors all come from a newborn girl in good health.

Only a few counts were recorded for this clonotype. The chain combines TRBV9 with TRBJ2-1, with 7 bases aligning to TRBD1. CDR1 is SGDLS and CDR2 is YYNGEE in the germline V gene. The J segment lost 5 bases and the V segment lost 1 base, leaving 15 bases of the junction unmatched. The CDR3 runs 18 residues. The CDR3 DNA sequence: TGTGCCAGCAGCGTATCGTGGGGGACCTACAGGGGTGACAATGAGCAGTTCTTC. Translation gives CASSVSWGTYRGDNEQFF.

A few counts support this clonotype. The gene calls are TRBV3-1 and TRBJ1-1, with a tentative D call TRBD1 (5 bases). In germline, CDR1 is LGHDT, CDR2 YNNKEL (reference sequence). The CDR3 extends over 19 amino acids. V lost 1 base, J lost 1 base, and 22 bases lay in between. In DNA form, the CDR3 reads TGTGCCAGCAGCCAAGCTCGGGGGACTTTTATCGGGGAGAACACTGAAGCTTTCTTT. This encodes CASSQARGTFIGENTEAFF.

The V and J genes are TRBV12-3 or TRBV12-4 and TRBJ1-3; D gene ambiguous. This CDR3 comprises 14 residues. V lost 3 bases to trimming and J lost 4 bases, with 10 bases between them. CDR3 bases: TGTGCCAGCAGTTTTATACCGAACGGAAACACCATATATTTT. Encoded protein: CASSFIPNGNTIYF.

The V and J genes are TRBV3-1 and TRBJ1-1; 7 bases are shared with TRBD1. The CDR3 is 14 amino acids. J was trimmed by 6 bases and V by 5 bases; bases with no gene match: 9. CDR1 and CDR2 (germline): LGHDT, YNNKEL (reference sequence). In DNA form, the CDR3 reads TGTGCCAGCAGCGAGGCAGGGGGAGCGGCTGAAGCTTTCTTT. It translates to CASSEAGGAAEAFF.

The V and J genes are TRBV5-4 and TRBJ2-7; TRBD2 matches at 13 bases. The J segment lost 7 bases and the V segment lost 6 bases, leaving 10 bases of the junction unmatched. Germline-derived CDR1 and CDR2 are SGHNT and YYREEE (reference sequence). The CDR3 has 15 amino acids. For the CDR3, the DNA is TGTGCCAGCACCGGGACTAGCGGGGTTAATGGTGAGCAGTACTTC. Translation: CASTGTSGVNGEQYF.

CDR3 protein: CATRTSGGTSSYEQYF. The CDR3 region has the DNA TGTGCCACCCGGACTAGCGGGGGGACGAGCTCCTACGAGCAGTACTTC. The chain links TRBV10-3 to TRBJ2-7, with 14 bases fitting TRBD2. Trimming at V came to 10 bases and at J to 0 bases, leaving 8 bases not matched to a gene. The CDR3 has 16 amino acids. Germline CDR1 is ENHRY and CDR2 is SYGVKD.

In nucleotides, the CDR3 is TGTGCCAGTGCAACAGGGGGATTCACTGAAGCTTTCTTT. Protein sequence: CASATGGFTEAFF. J is TRBJ1-1 and V is TRBV19, with 8 bases that match TRBD1. CDR3 length: 13 residues. With 8 bases clipped from V and 4 bases from J, the junction kept 6 bases outside the gene matches. Looked up from germline, CDR1 is LNHDA and CDR2 is SQIVND (reference sequence). The full variable domain, in which reference TRBV19 and TRBJ1-1 provide the parts outside the CDR3, is DGGITQSPKYLFRKEGQNVTLSCEQNLNHDAMYWYRQDPGQGLRLIYYSQIVNDFQKGDIAEGYSVSREKKESFPLTVTSAQKNPTAFYLCASATGGFTEAFFGQGTRLTVV.

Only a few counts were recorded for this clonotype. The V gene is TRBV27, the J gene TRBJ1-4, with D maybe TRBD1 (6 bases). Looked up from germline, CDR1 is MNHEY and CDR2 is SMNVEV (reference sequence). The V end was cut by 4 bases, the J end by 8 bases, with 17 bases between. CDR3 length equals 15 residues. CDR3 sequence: CASSWTAGGQEKLFF. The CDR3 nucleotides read TGTGCCAGCAGTTGGACAGCCGGGGGGCAGGAAAAACTGTTTTTT.

CDR3 residues: CASSPPIGYNEQYF. CDR3 in DNA: TGTGCCAGCAGCCCCCCGATTGGGTACAATGAGCAGTACTTC. The chain combines TRBV7-2 with TRBJ2-1, with D hard to call. The end of the DNA aligns better with TRBJ2-7, so the J call may be wrong. Germline V gene lookup returns CDR1 SGHTA and CDR2 FQGNSA. The CDR3 covers 14 residues.

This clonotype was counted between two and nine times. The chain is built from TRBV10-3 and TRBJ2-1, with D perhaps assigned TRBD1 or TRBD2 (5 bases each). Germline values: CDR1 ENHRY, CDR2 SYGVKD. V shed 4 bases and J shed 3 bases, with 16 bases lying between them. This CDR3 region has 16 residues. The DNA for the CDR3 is TGTGCCATCAGTGCGACCGGGACGGCAGTCTACAATGAGCAGTTCTTC. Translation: CAISATGTAVYNEQFF.

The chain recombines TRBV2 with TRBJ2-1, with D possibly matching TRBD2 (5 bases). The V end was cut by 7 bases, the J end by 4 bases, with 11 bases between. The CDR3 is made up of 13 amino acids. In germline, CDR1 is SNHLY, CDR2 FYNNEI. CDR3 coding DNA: TGTGCCAGCAAAGCGGAGGAGTACAATGAGCAGTTCTTC. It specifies CASKAEEYNEQFF. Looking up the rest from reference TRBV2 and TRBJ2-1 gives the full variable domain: EPEVTQTPSHQVTQMGQEVILRCVPISNHLYFYWYRQILGQKVEFLVSFYNNEISEKSEIFDDQFSVERPDGSNFTLKIRSTKLEDSAMYFCASKAEEYNEQFFGPGTRLTVL.

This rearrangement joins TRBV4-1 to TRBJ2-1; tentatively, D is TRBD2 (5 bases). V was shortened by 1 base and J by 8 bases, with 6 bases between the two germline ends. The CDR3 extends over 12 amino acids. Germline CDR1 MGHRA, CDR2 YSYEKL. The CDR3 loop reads CASSQGGHEQFF. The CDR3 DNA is TGCGCCAGCAGCCAAGGCGGGCATGAGCAGTTCTTC.

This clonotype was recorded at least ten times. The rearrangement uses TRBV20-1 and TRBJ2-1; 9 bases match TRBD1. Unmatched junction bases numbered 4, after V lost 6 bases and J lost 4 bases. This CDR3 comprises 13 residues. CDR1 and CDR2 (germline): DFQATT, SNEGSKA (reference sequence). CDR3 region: CSARDREYNEQFF. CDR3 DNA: TGCAGTGCCCGGGACAGGGAATACAATGAGCAGTTCTTC.

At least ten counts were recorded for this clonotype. The CDR3 here is CASSRGVAKNIQYF. In nucleotides, the CDR3 is TGCGCCAGCAGCCGGGGGGTTGCCAAAAACATTCAGTACTTC. The chain has TRBV5-1 and TRBJ2-4, with 7 bases that match TRBD2. The trim removed 4 bases at V and 1 base at J, leaving 2 bases unmatched. The germline V gene encodes CDR1 SGHRS and CDR2 YFSETQ. The CDR3 is 14 amino acids.

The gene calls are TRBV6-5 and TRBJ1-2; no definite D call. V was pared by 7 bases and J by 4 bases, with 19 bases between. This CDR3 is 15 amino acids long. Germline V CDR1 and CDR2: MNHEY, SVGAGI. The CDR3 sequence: CASKTMASRAYGYTF. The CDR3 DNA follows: TGTGCCAGCAAAACCATGGCGTCACGGGCCTATGGCTACACCTTC.

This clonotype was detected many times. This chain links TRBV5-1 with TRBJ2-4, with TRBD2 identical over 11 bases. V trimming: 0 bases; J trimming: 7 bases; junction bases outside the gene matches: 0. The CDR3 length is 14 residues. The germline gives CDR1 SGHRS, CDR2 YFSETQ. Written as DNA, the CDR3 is TGCGCCAGCAGCTTGGCTAGCGGGGGGAACATTCAGTACTTC. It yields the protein CASSLASGGNIQYF.